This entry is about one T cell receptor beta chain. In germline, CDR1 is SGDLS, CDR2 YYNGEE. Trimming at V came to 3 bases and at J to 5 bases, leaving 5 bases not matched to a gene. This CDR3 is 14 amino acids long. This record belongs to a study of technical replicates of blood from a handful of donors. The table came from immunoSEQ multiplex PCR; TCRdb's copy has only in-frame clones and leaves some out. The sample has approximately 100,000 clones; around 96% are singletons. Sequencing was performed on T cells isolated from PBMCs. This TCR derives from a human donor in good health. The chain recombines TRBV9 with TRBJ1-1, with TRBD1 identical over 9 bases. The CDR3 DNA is TGTGCCAGCAGCGCAGGAGGACAGGGGACTGAAGCTTTCTTT. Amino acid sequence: CASSAGGQGTEAFF.